A single sample is the source of the 20 T cell receptor beta chains below, sequenced in a study of spatial heterogeneity in lung cancer. The antigens for these receptors are not known. Study results and caveats: Tumors with more nonsynonymous mutations had more expanded intratumoral alpha and beta TCRs.

TCRdb reprocessed the 5' RACE reads with MiXCR, giving one entry per CDR3 protein. The sample contains about 20,000 distinct CDR3 sequences, around 15% of which appear only once. As for time point: sample taken at primary tumor resection. This specimen was lung tumor tissue, taken at surgery. These receptors originate from a female donor with early-stage non-small cell lung cancer.

This chain joins TRBV10-1 and TRBJ2-2; D is unclear. This CDR3 is built from 15 residues. Germline CDR1 and CDR2: WNHNN and SYGVQD (reference sequence). With 11 bases removed from V and 4 bases from J, the gap between germline ends came to 20 bases. The CDR3 DNA reads as TGCGCCCGCAAAACTGTACAGCCGGGCACCGGGGAGCTGTTTTTT. This translates into CARKTVQPGTGELFF.

This clonotype showed up just a few times. J is TRBJ2-1 and V is TRBV20-1; 12 bases map to TRBD2. The CDR3 runs 14 residues. Losses at the gene ends were 2 bases for V and 5 bases for J; bases not matched to a gene: 1. Germline CDR1 is DFQATT and CDR2 is SNEGSKA (reference sequence). The CDR3 nucleotides are TGCAGTGCTAGACGACTAGCGGGAGACAATGAGCAGTTCTTC. Translation: CSARRLAGDNEQFF.

This clonotype was found many times. This chain joins TRBV2 and TRBJ2-1, with 8 positions matching TRBD2. This CDR3 is 15 amino acids long. With 5 bases clipped from V and 0 bases from J, the junction kept 3 bases outside the gene matches. Germline CDR1 SNHLY, CDR2 FYNNEI. The CDR3 nucleotides are TGTGCCAGCAGTCCAAGCGGGAGCTCCTACAATGAGCAGTTCTTC. Translated: CASSPSGSSYNEQFF.

This clonotype has ten or more counts. The gene calls are TRBV6-1 and TRBJ2-7, with D unclear. Trimming removed 8 bases from V and 2 bases from J, with 10 bases in between. The CDR3 runs 12 residues. Germline V CDR1 and CDR2: MNHNS, SASEGT. CDR3 bases: TGTGCCAGCGCGCGTGGAACCTACGAGCAGTACTTC. Its translation is CASARGTYEQYF.

This clonotype qualifies as medium-sized. The rearrangement joins TRBV20-1 to TRBJ1-5; 8 positions match TRBD1. Looked up from germline, CDR1 is DFQATT and CDR2 is SNEGSKA (reference sequence). This CDR3 has 13 amino acids. CDR3 in amino acids: CSATGEGNQPQHF. The CDR3 region has the DNA TGCAGCGCGACAGGGGAAGGCAATCAGCCCCAGCATTTT.

Details on this clonotype: This may be a read error: a much more frequent sequence differs by one nucleotide. The gene calls are TRBV7-8 and TRBJ2-7; TRBD2 aligns across 10 bases. This CDR3 contains 15 residues. V lost 5 bases, J lost 6 bases, and 10 bases stayed unmatched. In germline, CDR1 is SGHVS, CDR2 FQNEAQ. Here the CDR3 reads CASSQPGTSDFEQYF. In DNA form, the CDR3 reads TGTGCCAGCAGCCAGCCCGGGACTAGCGACTTCGAGCAGTACTTC.

V is TRBV20-1 and J is TRBJ2-7, with TRBD2 as a possible D gene (6 bases). Germline lookup yields CDR1 DFQATT and CDR2 SNEGSKA (reference sequence). V lost 3 bases and J lost 6, with 6 bases in between. The CDR3 has 10 residues. The CDR3 nucleotides are TGCAGTGCTAGTAGCGGCGAGCAGTACTTC. Protein sequence: CSASSGEQYF.

This clonotype turned up a few times. The chain is built from TRBV11-2 and TRBJ2-7; TRBD2 matches 9 bases. This CDR3 region has 15 residues. Per the germline V gene, CDR1 is SGHAT and CDR2 is FQNNGV. With V trimmed by 5 bases and J by 2 bases, 7 bases remained unmatched. The CDR3 nucleotides are TGTGCCAGCAGCCCATATCTAGCGGGAACCTACGAGCAGTACTTC. Translation: CASSPYLAGTYEQYF. Based on the CDR3 plus reference TRBV11-2 and TRBJ2-7, the full variable domain is EAGVAQSPRYKIIEKRQSVAFWCNPISGHATLYWYQQILGQGPKLLIQFQNNGVVDDSQLPKDRFSAERLKGVDSTLKIQPAKLEDSAVYLCASSPYLAGTYEQYFGPGTRLTVT.

J is TRBJ2-1 and V is TRBV18, with 9 bases aligning to TRBD1. The CDR3 length is 15 residues. From germline, CDR1 is KGHSH and CDR2 LQKENI. Losses at the gene ends were 3 bases for V and 6 bases for J; bases not matched to a gene: 6. CDR3 in amino acids: CASSPTGTGINEQFF. The DNA for the CDR3 is TGTGCCAGCTCACCTACCGGGACAGGGATCAATGAGCAGTTCTTC.

This clonotype was counted at least ten times. This sequence joins TRBV20-1 and TRBJ2-7; 13 nucleotides match TRBD2. Germline-derived CDR1 and CDR2 are DFQATT and SNEGSKA (reference sequence). This CDR3 region has 15 residues. J lost 6 bases, V lost 6 bases, and 11 bases had no gene match. The CDR3 coding sequence is TGCAGTGCCGCCCTGGGACTAGCGGGATTAGGCGAGCAGTACTTC. Protein: CSAALGLAGLGEQYF.

This clonotype ranks as medium-sized. This rearrangement joins TRBV27 to TRBJ1-2; 7 bases agree with TRBD1. The length of the CDR3 is 14 residues. Losses at the gene ends were 8 bases for V and 2 bases for J; bases not matched to a gene: 8. Per the germline V gene, CDR1 is MNHEY and CDR2 is SMNVEV (reference sequence). In DNA, the CDR3 is TGTGCCAGCGGATATGCGGACAGGAACTATGGCTACACCTTC. Translated, it gives CASGYADRNYGYTF.

The J gene is TRBJ2-1, the V gene TRBV7-9; 7 nucleotides agree with TRBD1. V lost 1 base to trimming and J lost 7 bases; unmatched junction nucleotides: 4. The CDR3 consists of 14 residues. Germline-derived CDR1 and CDR2 are SEHNR and FQNEAQ (reference sequence). DNA for the CDR3: TGTGCCAGCAGCTTAGGAGGGACAGTTAATGAGCAGTTCTTC. This translates into CASSLGGTVNEQFF. Supplemented by reference TRBV7-9 and TRBJ2-1, the full variable domain reads DTGVSQNPRHKITKRGQNVTFRCDPISEHNRLYWYRQTLGQGPEFLTYFQNEAQLEKSRLLSDRFSAERPKGSFSTLEIQRTEQGDSAMYLCASSLGGTVNEQFFGPGTRLTVL.

This clonotype has a count of ten or more. This chain uses TRBV28 with TRBJ2-3; weak D call: TRBD1 (6 bases). This CDR3 comprises 14 residues. The germline CDR1 and CDR2 sequences are MDHEN and SYDVKM. V was clipped by 5 bases and J by 0 bases, with 9 bases between them. In DNA form, the CDR3 reads TGTGCCAGCAGTAGACAGGCGAGCACAGATACGCAGTATTTT. Translated: CASSRQASTDTQYF.

Only a few counts were recorded for this clonotype. V usage is TRBV20-1 and J usage is TRBJ2-4, with TRBD2 as a possible D gene (5 bases). The germline gives CDR1 DFQATT, CDR2 SNEGSKA (reference sequence). The length of the CDR3 is 14 residues. The germline V and J ends were trimmed by 6 bases and 0 bases, with 12 bases remaining between them. The CDR3 coding sequence is TGCAGTGCGAGGGTGGGTCCAGCCAAAAACATTCAGTACTTC. Translated: CSARVGPAKNIQYF.

There are a few counts of this clonotype. Written as DNA, the CDR3 is TGTGCCATCGGTCCTTTAGGGGGAAACGAGCAGTACTTC. This translates into CAIGPLGGNEQYF. The chain combines TRBV10-3 with TRBJ2-7; TRBD1 might be the D (6 bases). CDR1 and CDR2 (germline): ENHRY, SYGVKD. The CDR3 is made up of 13 amino acids. Trimming left V 8 bases short and J 5 bases short, with 16 bases between.

The chain joins TRBV30 to TRBJ2-5; D unclear. The CDR3 has 12 residues. Germline CDR1 GTSNPN, CDR2 SVGIG (reference sequence). The V gene lost 0 bases and the J gene lost 7 bases, with 9 bases spanning the gap. The CDR3 DNA reads as TGTGCCTGGAGTGTACCACGAGGGACCCAGTACTTC. Protein product: CAWSVPRGTQYF.

This clonotype was counted only a few times. V gene TRBV10-1 combines with J gene TRBJ2-2, with D hard to call. This CDR3 has 13 residues. V was clipped by 6 bases and J by 3 bases, with 8 bases between them. In germline, CDR1 is WNHNN, CDR2 SYGVQD (reference sequence). CDR3 DNA: TGCGCCAGCAGAAGGCAAGACACCGGGGAGCTGTTTTTT. Amino acids: CASRRQDTGELFF.

This clonotype has only a few counts. J is TRBJ2-5 and V is TRBV20-1, with a possible D match to TRBD1 (5 bases). Per germline, CDR1 DFQATT and CDR2 SNEGSKA (reference sequence). V was clipped by 6 bases and J by 1 base, with 15 bases between them. The length of the CDR3 is 14 residues. CDR3 protein: CSADKDDSQETQYF. CDR3 DNA sequence: TGCAGTGCCGATAAGGACGACAGCCAAGAGACCCAGTACTTC.

This clonotype was counted ten times or more. J is TRBJ2-1 and V is TRBV12-3 or TRBV12-4; D might be TRBD1 (5 bases). This CDR3 is built from 15 residues. The V end was cut by 3 bases, the J end by 0 bases, with 9 bases between. CDR3 amino acids: CASSFKGRSYNEQFF. The CDR3 DNA sequence: TGTGCCAGCAGTTTTAAGGGGCGCTCCTACAATGAGCAGTTCTTC.

Many counts were recorded for this clonotype. The chain uses TRBV15 and TRBJ2-5; D ambiguous. The CDR3 spans 13 residues. Germline V gene data show CDR1 as LNHNV and CDR2 as YYDKDF (reference sequence). V was clipped by 3 bases and J by 5 bases, with 10 bases between them. Here the CDR3 DNA reads TGTGCCACCAGCAGGTTTTCTGGGGAGACCCAGTACTTC. It is translated as CATSRFSGETQYF.